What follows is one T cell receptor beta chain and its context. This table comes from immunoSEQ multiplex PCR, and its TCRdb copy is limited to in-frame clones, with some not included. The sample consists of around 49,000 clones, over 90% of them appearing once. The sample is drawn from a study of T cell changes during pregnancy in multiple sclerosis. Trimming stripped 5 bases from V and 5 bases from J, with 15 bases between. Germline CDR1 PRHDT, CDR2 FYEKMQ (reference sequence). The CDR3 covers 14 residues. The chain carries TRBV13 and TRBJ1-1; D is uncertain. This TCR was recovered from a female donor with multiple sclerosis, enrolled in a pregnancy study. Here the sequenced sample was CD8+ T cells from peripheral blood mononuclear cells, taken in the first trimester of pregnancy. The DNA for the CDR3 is TGTGCCAGCAGCCCGGCAAGATGGAGTACTGAAGCTTTCTTT. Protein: CASSPARWSTEAFF.